The 8 T cell receptor beta chains below come from one sample, sequenced in a study of T cell responses to AZD1222 COVID-19 vaccine. Sequenced by immunoSEQ multiplex PCR; TCRdb stores in-frame clones only, minus some. The table lists under 150,000 clones, around 85% of them singletons. Sequencing used peripheral blood, obtained on day 0 of MenACWY control vaccination. The receptors were gathered from an adult in good health.

In this sample, this clone turned up once. The chain uses TRBV10-2 and TRBJ1-1; tentative D call: TRBD1 (6 bases). Germline loops: CDR1 WSHSY, CDR2 SAAADI. V lost 5 bases and J 4 bases, leaving 11 bases between the germline ends. This CDR3 has 13 residues. CDR3 coding DNA: TGCGCCAGCAGTCAGGGGTTGGGCACTGAAGCTTTCTTT. Translation: CASSQGLGTEAFF.

The rearrangement joins TRBV7-8 to TRBJ2-7; TRBD2 matches at 8 bases. The junction had 8 bases not matched to a gene; V was cut back by 5 bases and J by 2 bases. CDR1 and CDR2 from the germline V gene are SGHVS and FQNEAQ. This CDR3 has 15 amino acids. This CDR3 is CASSPLPGGAYEQYF. CDR3 nucleotides: TGTGCCAGCAGCCCTCTCCCCGGGGGGGCCTACGAGCAGTACTTC.

J is TRBJ1-3 and V is TRBV7-3; no clear D. The germline gives CDR1 SGHTA, CDR2 FQGTGA. This CDR3 region has 13 residues. Trimming stripped 2 bases from V and 3 bases from J, with 5 bases between. CDR3 bases: TGTGCCAGCAGCTTAGCTCTTGGAAACACCATATATTTT. Translated, it gives CASSLALGNTIYF. Filled out from reference TRBV7-3 and TRBJ1-3, the complete variable domain reads GAGVSQTPSNKVTEKGKYVELRCDPISGHTALYWYRQSLGQGPEFLIYFQGTGAADDSGLPNDRFFAVRPEGSVSTLKIQRTERGDSAVYLCASSLALGNTIYFGEGSWLTVV.

The chain recombines TRBV10-3 with TRBJ2-3, with 15 bases lining up with TRBD2. Germline V gene sequence: CDR1 ENHRY, CDR2 SYGVKD. CDR3 length: 20 amino acids. The V and J ends lost 6 bases and 0 bases, in that order; junction bases with no gene match: 13. CDR3 sequence (DNA): TGTGCCATCAGACCGGGGACTAGCGGGGGGTATCGATTGAGCACAGATACGCAGTATTTT. Its protein product is CAIRPGTSGGYRLSTDTQYF.

The chain uses TRBV24-1 and TRBJ2-7, with D possibly being TRBD1 or TRBD2 (5 bases each). The CDR3 has 13 residues. Germline CDR1 and CDR2: KGHDR and SFDVKD. Trimming cost V 4 bases and J 2 bases, with 8 bases left between them. The CDR3 spells CATSEGDTYEQYF. The CDR3 DNA is TGTGCCACCAGTGAGGGGGATACCTACGAGCAGTACTTC.

The chain is built from TRBV5-1 and TRBJ1-2; D is undetermined. The CDR3 consists of 13 residues. From germline, CDR1 is SGHRS and CDR2 YFSETQ. Trimming stripped 7 bases from V and 8 bases from J, with 18 bases between. The CDR3 DNA reads as TGCGCCAGCGCTGCTTTGTGGGCAGACGGCTACACCTTC. It specifies CASAALWADGYTF.

This clone showed up just once. The V call is TRBV5-6, the J call TRBJ2-2; 7 bases line up with TRBD2. After removal of 1 base from V and 1 base from J, the junction contained 1 base not matched to a gene. The CDR3 contains 15 residues. The germline V gene encodes CDR1 SGHDT and CDR2 YYEEEE. The CDR3: CASSLRGGNTGELFF. CDR3 nucleotide sequence: TGTGCCAGCAGCTTGCGCGGGGGGAACACCGGGGAGCTGTTTTTT. The complete variable domain, with remaining parts taken from reference TRBV5-6 and TRBJ2-2, reads DAGVTQSPTHLIKTRGQQVTLRCSPKSGHDTVSWYQQALGQGPQFIFQYYEEEERQRGNFPDRFSGHQFPNYSSELNVNALLLGDSALYLCASSLRGGNTGELFFGEGSRLTVL.

The chain employs TRBV19 and TRBJ2-2; D uncertain. The CDR3 has 14 residues. Trimming shortened V by 5 bases and J by 2 bases, and 9 bases separated the two germline ends. The germline CDR1 and CDR2 sequences are LNHDA and SQIVND (reference sequence). Written as DNA, the CDR3 is TGTGCCAGTAGTGTGAGTAGAAACACCGGGGAGCTGTTTTTT. The encoded protein is CASSVSRNTGELFF.